This TCR beta chain was sequenced for a study of response to subunit inactivated influenza vaccine. Points from the study as a whole: The authors proposed limited new T cell recruitment per seasonal influenza vaccination.

TCRdb used MiXCR to reprocess the RT-PCR reads, holding one entry per CDR3 protein. The sample lists around 850,000 distinct CDR3 sequences; about 18% were seen once. Regarding this clonotype: The antigen is undetermined.

After removal of 0 bases from V and 0 bases from J, the junction contained 4 bases not matched to a gene. Germline CDR1 is SGHRS and CDR2 is YFSETQ. The CDR3 is made up of 18 amino acids. The sequenced sample was PBMCs from blood, obtained roughly 5 days after vaccination. The origin of this receptor is a man in his forties or fifties who received an inactivated influenza vaccine. This sequence joins TRBV5-1 and TRBJ2-1; TRBD2 aligns across 12 bases. DNA for the CDR3: TGCGCCAGCAGCTTGGACTTGACTAGCGGGAGCTCCTACAATGAGCAGTTCTTC. Its translation is CASSLDLTSGSSYNEQFF.